This T cell receptor beta chain was found in a study of blood T cell repertoires in COVID-19. Trimming cost V 5 bases and J 1 base; bases outside gene matches: 9. The CDR3 consists of 17 residues. Germline V gives CDR1 MNHNY, CDR2 SVGAGI (reference sequence). Authors' processing steps: Estimation of nucleated cell counts relied on the amplification of reference gene primers. The method was immunoSEQ multiplex PCR; TCRdb's version includes in-frame clones alone and lacks a portion of them. V, J and clone size derive from that table, while D and trimming were established from the DNA sequence. Here the sample spans about 26,000 clones, around 93% being singletons.

This sequence was found in a human donor in a cohort sampled during active COVID-19. The sequenced sample was peripheral blood. This chain links TRBV6-6 with TRBJ1-1, with 11 bases aligning to TRBD1. CDR3 loop: CASSRTGTGGQNTEAFF. The CDR3 DNA follows: TGTGCCAGCAGTCGGACCGGGACAGGGGGGCAGAACACTGAAGCTTTCTTT.